Given below is one TCR beta chain in context. This sample is part of a study of OX40 agonist ivuxolimab in advanced cancers. About the research overall: Of the patients, three showed partial responses, one with hepatocellular carcinoma and two with cutaneous melanoma.

CDR3 length equals 16 residues. Looked up from germline, CDR1 is SGHTA and CDR2 is FQGNSA. The trim removed 3 bases at V and 7 bases at J, leaving 5 bases unmatched. Sequencing was performed with immunoSEQ multiplex PCR; in TCRdb, only in-frame clones are kept and a portion is missing. The sample has 60,000 or so clones; around 87% are singletons. Peripheral blood came from all dose cohorts at three timepoints. The chain has TRBV7-2 and TRBJ2-2; 13 bases are shared with TRBD2. The sequences come from CD4+ or CD8+ T cells sorted from blood, collected in a trial of the OX40 agonist ivuxolimab. The TCR comes from an adult with an advanced solid tumor such as melanoma, head and neck, liver or kidney cancer. CDR3 coding DNA: TGTGCCAGCAGCTTTGGACTAGCGGGAGCGGGCGGGGAGCTGTTTTTT. Protein: CASSFGLAGAGGELFF.